The clone carrying this TCR beta chain is labeled as medium-sized. Its specificity is not known. This CDR3 is built from 15 residues. Between the trimmed V and J ends, which lost 0 bases and 2 bases, there was a span of 11 bases. From germline, CDR1 is DFQATT and CDR2 SNEGSKA (reference sequence). The source of the sample is a study of naive and memory T cell subsets. General study points: The power law exponent of TCR abundance differed between naive and memory cells.

The beta constant-region primer was an equimolar mix of two oligonucleotides covering TRBC1 and TRBC2. Nested alpha and beta constant-region primers with the SP2 primer drove four PCR rounds on ligated cDNA. Each CDR3 protein is one row after TCRdb ran MiXCR on the UMI-ligation and nested PCR reads. The sample lists about 22,000 distinct CDR3 sequences; around 9% were seen once. The rearrangement joins TRBV20-1 to TRBJ2-1; no clear D gene. Sample: central memory CD8+ T cells from blood. The TCR originated in a human donor in good health. The chain's CDR3 is CSARDVAVAYNEQFF. The CDR3 nucleotides are TGCAGTGCTAGAGATGTGGCGGTTGCCTACAATGAGCAGTTCTTC.